This is a list of T cell receptor beta chains from one sample in a study of regulatory T cells in long-lasting Graves disease. TCRdb reanalysed the multiplex PCR reads using MiXCR and keeps one entry per CDR3 protein. The sample records 300,000 to 400,000 distinct CDR3 sequences, roughly 16% being singletons. The sample in question was peripheral blood mononuclear cells (PBMCs), obtained at new diagnosis, from a patient treated with antithyroid drugs. The receptors were gathered from a female donor with Graves disease. The CDR3 runs from the conserved cysteine through the conserved F or W. Fields, in order: V gene, D gene, clone size, J gene, CDR3 DNA, CDR3 protein. The D gene is left open where the match is weak. Size is stated for part of the rows, as once, few or many counts, or as a class when the clone is expanded.

V: TRBV24-1
D: .
size: many
J: TRBJ2-3
DNA: TGTGCCACCAGTGAGGGGGTCCACACAGATACGCAGTATTTT
CDR3: CATSEGVHTDTQYF

V: TRBV12-3/TRBV12-4
D: TRBD2
size: many
J: TRBJ2-7
DNA: TGTGCCAGCAGACTAGCGGGAGTGGGCGAGCAGTACTTC
CDR3: CASRLAGVGEQYF

V: TRBV6-4
D: .
size: many
J: TRBJ1-6
DNA: TGTGCCAGCAGTGACTCGACTAATTCACCCCTCCACTTT
CDR3: CASSDSTNSPLHF

V: TRBV7-9
D: TRBD1
size: .
J: TRBJ2-1
DNA: TGTGCCAGCAGCTTAGCGATTAACCCAGGACAGGGTTCCTACAATGAGCAGTTCTTC
CDR3: CASSLAINPGQGSYNEQFF

V: TRBV24-1
D: TRBD1
size: few
J: TRBJ2-3
DNA: TGTGCCACGGGCAGGGGGATCACAGATACGCAGTATTTT
CDR3: CATGRGITDTQYF

V: TRBV28
D: .
size: .
J: TRBJ1-1
DNA: TGTGCCAGCAGTTTATCGGCGGAGAGGACAAACACTGAAGCTTTCTTT
CDR3: CASSLSAERTNTEAFF

V: TRBV9
D: .
size: many
J: TRBJ2-3
DNA: TGTGCCAGCAGCGCTTTCTCCCGGGACCCAGATACGCAGTATTTT
CDR3: CASSAFSRDPDTQYF

V: TRBV29-1
D: TRBD2
size: .
J: TRBJ2-5
DNA: TGCAGCGTTGAAGATCTGGGGCTAGCGGGAGGCTCGTACCAAGAGACCCAGTACTTC
CDR3: CSVEDLGLAGGSYQETQYF

V: TRBV12-3/TRBV12-4
D: TRBD1
size: many
J: TRBJ1-2
DNA: TGTGCCAGCAGGGGGACAGGGGGCTATGGCTACACCTTC
CDR3: CASRGTGGYGYTF

V: TRBV29-1
D: .
size: many
J: TRBJ2-1
DNA: TGCAGCGTTGATTCGGGTCACTACACTTACAATGAGCAGTTCTTC
CDR3: CSVDSGHYTYNEQFF

V: TRBV20-1
D: .
size: many
J: TRBJ2-2
DNA: TGCAGTGCTAGAGTGGGCCCCCCGGCCCAGGGTATCACCGGGGAGCTGTTTTTT
CDR3: CSARVGPPAQGITGELFF

V: TRBV2
D: .
size: many
J: TRBJ1-2
DNA: TGTGCCAGCAGGGCAGGGGTTACGTCCTCTTTC
CDR3: CASRAGVTSSF

V: TRBV12-3/TRBV12-4
D: TRBD1
size: .
J: TRBJ2-7
DNA: TGTGCCAGCAGTCCGGGACAGGGGGCGAGTCCTCTCGAGCAGTACTTC
CDR3: CASSPGQGASPLEQYF

V: TRBV4-1
D: TRBD1
size: .
J: TRBJ1-2
DNA: TGCGCCAGCAGCCAAGATATTTCGGGACAGGCCTATGGCTACACCTTC
CDR3: CASSQDISGQAYGYTF

V: TRBV6-1
D: .
size: many
J: TRBJ2-1
DNA: TGTGCCAGCAGTGAAGCGCAGTGGACCGGAGACGATGAGCAGTTCTTC
CDR3: CASSEAQWTGDDEQFF

V: TRBV20-1
D: .
size: many
J: TRBJ1-1
DNA: TGCAGTGCCGCCCATCGGGGGACTGAAGCTTTCTTT
CDR3: CSAAHRGTEAFF

V: TRBV29-1
D: .
size: .
J: TRBJ2-3
DNA: TGCAGCGTTGACCAGGGAGAGGGGGGAGATACGCAGTATTTT
CDR3: CSVDQGEGGDTQYF

V: TRBV2
D: TRBD2
size: few
J: TRBJ2-3
DNA: TGTGCCAGCGGACTAGCGTGGGGCACAGATACGCAGTATTTT
CDR3: CASGLAWGTDTQYF

V: TRBV4-3
D: .
size: many
J: TRBJ1-2
DNA: TGCGCCAGCAGCCCCAAGTATCCAGGGGACTATGGCTACACCTTC
CDR3: CASSPKYPGDYGYTF

V: TRBV11-2
D: .
size: .
J: TRBJ2-5
DNA: TGTGCCAGCAGCTTACGACTGGCGGGGACAGCTGGGGAGACCCAGTACTTC
CDR3: CASSLRLAGTAGETQYF

V: TRBV4-1
D: TRBD2
size: many
J: TRBJ2-7
DNA: TGCGCCAGCAGCCAAGATCGTACAGCGGGAGCCTACGAGCAGTACTTC
CDR3: CASSQDRTAGAYEQYF

V: TRBV4-1
D: .
size: .
J: TRBJ2-6
DNA: TGCGCCAGCAGTCTCACCAGGGTGGCTGGGGCCAACGTCCTGACTTTC
CDR3: CASSLTRVAGANVLTF

V: TRBV28
D: TRBD2
size: many
J: TRBJ2-7
DNA: TGTGCCACCCAATTAGCGGGCTACTCCTACGAGCAGTACTTC
CDR3: CATQLAGYSYEQYF

V: TRBV5-1
D: .
size: .
J: TRBJ1-1
DNA: TGCGCCAGCAGCTCCTGGGGGAACAGAAGGACTGAAGCTTTCTTT
CDR3: CASSSWGNRRTEAFF

V: TRBV28
D: TRBD2
size: .
J: TRBJ2-6
DNA: TGTGCCAGCAGCCCGGGGGGGGGGTTCTCTGGGGCCAACGTCCTGACTTTC
CDR3: CASSPGGGFSGANVLTF

V: TRBV6-1
D: .
size: many
J: TRBJ1-2
DNA: TGTGCCTCTTTTAAGGGGGTCTATGGCTACACCTTC
CDR3: CASFKGVYGYTF

V: TRBV19
D: TRBD1
size: .
J: TRBJ2-4
DNA: TGTGCCAGTAGGGCACAGGGGCAACGAAACATTCAGTACTTC
CDR3: CASRAQGQRNIQYF

V: TRBV20-1
D: .
size: .
J: TRBJ1-5
DNA: TGCAGTGCAGGGGCGGGGGCTAGCAATCAGCCCCAGCATTTT
CDR3: CSAGAGASNQPQHF

V: TRBV24-1
D: .
size: many
J: TRBJ1-2
DNA: TGTGCCACCAAAAAGACGGCCGACTATGGCTACACCTTC
CDR3: CATKKTADYGYTF

V: TRBV28
D: .
size: many
J: TRBJ1-6
DNA: TGTGCCAGCGTCAAATATAATTCACCCCTCCACTTT
CDR3: CASVKYNSPLHF

V: TRBV5-8
D: .
size: many
J: TRBJ1-2
DNA: TGTGCCAGCAGCCAACCGGCGGAGTCTAACTATGGCTACACCTTC
CDR3: CASSQPAESNYGYTF

V: TRBV28
D: TRBD1
size: many
J: TRBJ2-7
DNA: TGTGCCAGCAGTAATAACAGGGGTAAGAGCTCCTACGAGCAGTACTTC
CDR3: CASSNNRGKSSYEQYF

V: TRBV5-1
D: .
size: many
J: TRBJ2-7
DNA: TGCGCCAGCAGCCTGACCTACGCCTACGAGCAGTACTTC
CDR3: CASSLTYAYEQYF

V: TRBV2
D: .
size: many
J: TRBJ2-7
DNA: TGTGCCAGCAGTACAGGGTTGGACGAGCAGTACTTC
CDR3: CASSTGLDEQYF

V: TRBV12-3/TRBV12-4
D: .
size: many
J: TRBJ1-1
DNA: TGTGCCAGCAGTTCCCCGACAGGAATGAACACTGAAGCTTTCTTT
CDR3: CASSSPTGMNTEAFF

V: TRBV2
D: .
size: many
J: TRBJ2-2
DNA: TGTGCCAGCAGTCCCTACAGGTTACGGGCCGGGGAGCTGTTTTTT
CDR3: CASSPYRLRAGELFF

V: TRBV7-2
D: TRBD2
size: .
J: TRBJ2-1
DNA: TGTGCCAGCAGCCGACTACATACATCGGGACTAGTAGGAAATGAGCAGTTCTTC
CDR3: CASSRLHTSGLVGNEQFF

V: TRBV6-1
D: TRBD1
size: many
J: TRBJ2-5
DNA: TGTGCCAGCAGTCCCCTCGGGGACAGGACCTACCAAGAGACCCAGTACTTC
CDR3: CASSPLGDRTYQETQYF

V: TRBV4-3
D: TRBD2
size: many
J: TRBJ2-3
DNA: TGCGCCAGCAGCCAAGAAGGGCTAGCGGGAAAAACTACGCAGTATTTT
CDR3: CASSQEGLAGKTTQYF

V: TRBV6-4
D: .
size: .
J: TRBJ1-1
DNA: TGTGCCAGCAGTCCCGGGACAAATCCGATTCCAACTGAAGCTTTCTTT
CDR3: CASSPGTNPIPTEAFF

V: TRBV13
D: TRBD1
size: many
J: TRBJ2-7
DNA: TGTGCCAGCAGCTTAGGACAGGGGGGATCTCGCGAGCAGTACTTC
CDR3: CASSLGQGGSREQYF

V: TRBV28
D: .
size: few
J: TRBJ1-5
DNA: TGTGCCAGCAGTCCCAGACTTCGGGTCTCTCAGCCCCAGCATTTT
CDR3: CASSPRLRVSQPQHF

V: TRBV24-1
D: TRBD1
size: few
J: TRBJ2-1
DNA: TGTGCCACCAGTGATGAGTCGGGACAGGGTCGTTACAATGAGCAGTTCTTC
CDR3: CATSDESGQGRYNEQFF

V: TRBV3-1
D: .
size: many
J: TRBJ1-1
DNA: TGTGCCAGCAGCCTAAGGCATGTGGGGACTGAAGCTTTCTTT
CDR3: CASSLRHVGTEAFF

V: TRBV4-1
D: .
size: few
J: TRBJ2-7
DNA: TGCGCCAGCAGCCCCCTTGAGGTTGGGGTCTACGAGCAGTACTTC
CDR3: CASSPLEVGVYEQYF

V: TRBV5-1
D: TRBD1
size: many
J: TRBJ1-1
DNA: TGCGCCAGCAGCTTATCCCGGGACAGGGGTGGCACTGAAGCTTTCTTT
CDR3: CASSLSRDRGGTEAFF

V: TRBV20-1
D: TRBD2
size: .
J: TRBJ2-1
DNA: TGCAGTGCTCTAGCGGGACCCTCCTACAATGAGCAGTTCTTC
CDR3: CSALAGPSYNEQFF

V: TRBV11-1
D: TRBD1
size: many
J: TRBJ2-1
DNA: TGTGCCAGCAGTCCGGGACAGTCGCCCTACAATGAGCAGTTCTTC
CDR3: CASSPGQSPYNEQFF

V: TRBV2
D: .
size: many
J: TRBJ1-5
DNA: TGTGCCAGCAGTGAAGGGGGGCGCGGCAATCAGCCCCAGCATTTT
CDR3: CASSEGGRGNQPQHF

V: TRBV5-1
D: .
size: .
J: TRBJ2-3
DNA: TGCGCCAGCAGCTTTGGACAGAGAGGTACAGATACGCAGTATTTT
CDR3: CASSFGQRGTDTQYF

V: TRBV6-1
D: .
size: many
J: TRBJ1-1
DNA: TGTGCCAGCAGCCGATCCCCGAACACTGAAGCTTTCTTT
CDR3: CASSRSPNTEAFF

V: TRBV25-1
D: .
size: few
J: TRBJ1-4
DNA: TGTGCCAGCAGCGCTGGGGGTCGGATTAATGAAAAACTGTTTTTT
CDR3: CASSAGGRINEKLFF

V: TRBV27
D: TRBD2
size: many
J: TRBJ2-3
DNA: TGTGCCAGCAGTTTGGGAGGGCCGGATACGCAGTATTTT
CDR3: CASSLGGPDTQYF

V: TRBV6-1
D: .
size: many
J: TRBJ2-5
DNA: TGTGCCAGCAAGCCAACAGGGTCCCAAGAGACCCAGTACTTC
CDR3: CASKPTGSQETQYF

V: TRBV7-9
D: .
size: few
J: TRBJ2-5
DNA: TGTGCCAGCAGCTTAGAGGCTAACCAAGAGACCCAGTACTTC
CDR3: CASSLEANQETQYF